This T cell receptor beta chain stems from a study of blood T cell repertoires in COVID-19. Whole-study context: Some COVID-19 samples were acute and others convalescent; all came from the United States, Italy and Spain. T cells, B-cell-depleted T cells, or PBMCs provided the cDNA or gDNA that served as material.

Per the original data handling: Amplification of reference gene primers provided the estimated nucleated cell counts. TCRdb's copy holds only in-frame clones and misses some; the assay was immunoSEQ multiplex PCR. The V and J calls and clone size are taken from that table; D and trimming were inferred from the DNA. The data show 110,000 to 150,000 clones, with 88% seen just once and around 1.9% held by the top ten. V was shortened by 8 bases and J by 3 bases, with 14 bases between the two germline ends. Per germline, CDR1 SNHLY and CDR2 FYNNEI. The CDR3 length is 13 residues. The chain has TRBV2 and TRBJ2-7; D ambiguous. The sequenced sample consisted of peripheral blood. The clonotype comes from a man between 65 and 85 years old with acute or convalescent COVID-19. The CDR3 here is CASSLTADYEQYF. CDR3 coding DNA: TGTGCCAGCTCCCTAACGGCGGACTACGAGCAGTACTTC.